The present TCR beta chain was sequenced within a study of preoperative IRX-2 immunotherapy in early breast cancer. Only in-frame clones appear in the TCRdb table, and some are missing; sequencing was by immunoSEQ multiplex PCR. Among about 98,000 clones listed, about nine tenths were seen once. Treatment described: preoperative locoregional IRX-2 cytokine immunotherapy. The CDR3 is made up of 16 amino acids. Germline V gene lookup returns CDR1 MNHGY and CDR2 SAAAGT. The germline V and J ends were trimmed by 5 bases and 0 bases, with 14 bases remaining between them. This material consisted of tumor tissue, taken after IRX-2 immunotherapy. The source is a human donor with breast cancer. The rearrangement joins TRBV6-8 to TRBJ2-1; D not resolved. The CDR3 DNA is TGTGCCAGCAGTCCATTCGTCAAGACCTCCTACAATGAGCAGTTCTTC. As protein: CASSPFVKTSYNEQFF.